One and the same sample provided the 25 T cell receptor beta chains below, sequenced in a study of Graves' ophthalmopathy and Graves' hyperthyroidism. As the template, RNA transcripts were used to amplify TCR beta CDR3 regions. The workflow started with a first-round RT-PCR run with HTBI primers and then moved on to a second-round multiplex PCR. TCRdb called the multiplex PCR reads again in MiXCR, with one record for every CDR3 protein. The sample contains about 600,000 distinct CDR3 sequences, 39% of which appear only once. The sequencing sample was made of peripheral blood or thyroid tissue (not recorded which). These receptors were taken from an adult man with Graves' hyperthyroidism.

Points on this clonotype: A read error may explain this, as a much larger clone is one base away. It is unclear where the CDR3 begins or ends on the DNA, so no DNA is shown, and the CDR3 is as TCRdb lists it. CDR3 sequence: CASSDFGQGTNTGEPFF. The rearrangement uses TRBV25-1 and TRBJ2-2; the table's TRBD1 call for D was not verified on the DNA. The length of the CDR3 is 17 amino acids, counting both ends. Germline loops: CDR1 MGHDK, CDR2 SYGVNS.

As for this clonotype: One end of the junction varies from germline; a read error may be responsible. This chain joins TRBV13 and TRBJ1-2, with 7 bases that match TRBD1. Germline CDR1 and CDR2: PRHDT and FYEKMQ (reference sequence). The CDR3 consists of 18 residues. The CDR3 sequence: CASSPTPGGNRANYGYTF. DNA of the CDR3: TGCGCCAGCAGCCCTACTCCAGGGGGGAATCGAGCTAACTATGGCTACACCTTC.

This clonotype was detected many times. The chain's CDR3 is CASSVGTSGGRETQYF. The CDR3 nucleotides are TGTGCCAGCAGCGTAGGTACTAGCGGGGGACGGGAGACCCAGTACTTC. The chain links TRBV9 to TRBJ2-5, with 11 nucleotides matching TRBD2. From germline, CDR1 is SGDLS and CDR2 YYNGEE. This CDR3 spans 16 amino acids. The V and J ends lost 0 bases and 5 bases, in that order; junction bases with no gene match: 6.

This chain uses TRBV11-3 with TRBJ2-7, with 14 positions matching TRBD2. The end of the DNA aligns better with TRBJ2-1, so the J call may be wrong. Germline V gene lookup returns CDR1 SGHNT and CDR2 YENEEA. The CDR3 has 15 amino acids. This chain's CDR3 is CASSQGTSGSNEQFF. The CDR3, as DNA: TGTGCCAGCAGCCAAGGGACTAGCGGGAGCAATGAGCAGTTCTTC.

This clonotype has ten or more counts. The CDR3, as DNA: TGTGCCAGCAGCCAAGGGGACAGGCGAGGGCCACCCCTCCACTTT. It translates to CASSQGDRRGPPLHF. The rearrangement uses TRBV14 and TRBJ1-6, with 8 bases aligning to TRBD1. The CDR3 is 15 residues long. Losses at the gene ends were 1 base for V and 11 bases for J; bases not matched to a gene: 7. Germline-derived CDR1 and CDR2 are SGHDN and FVKESK.

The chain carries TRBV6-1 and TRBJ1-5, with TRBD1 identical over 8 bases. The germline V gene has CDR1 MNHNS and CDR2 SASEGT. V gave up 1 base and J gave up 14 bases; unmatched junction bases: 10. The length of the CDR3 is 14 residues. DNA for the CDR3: TGTGCCAGCAGTGAAGGCTTCGGGACAGGCTACGAGCATTTT. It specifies CASSEGFGTGYEHF.

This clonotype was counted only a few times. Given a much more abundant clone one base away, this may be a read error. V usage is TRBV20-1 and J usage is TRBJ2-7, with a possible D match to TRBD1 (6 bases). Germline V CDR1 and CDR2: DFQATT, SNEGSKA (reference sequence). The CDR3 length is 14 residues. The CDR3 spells CGAQTTGGRDEQYF. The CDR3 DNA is TGCGGTGCGCAGACGACAGGTGGTCGGGACGAGCAGTACTTC.

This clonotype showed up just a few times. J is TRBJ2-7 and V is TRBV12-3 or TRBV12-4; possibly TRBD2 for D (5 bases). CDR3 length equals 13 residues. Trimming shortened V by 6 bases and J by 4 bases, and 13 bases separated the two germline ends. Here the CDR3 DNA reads TGTGCCAGCAGCTACGGACTCCATTACGAGCAGTACTTC. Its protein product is CASSYGLHYEQYF.

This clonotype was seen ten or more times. CDR3 coding DNA: TGTGCCAGCAGCGACCGGGACAGGGGGCTAGCGGAGACCCAGTACTTC. Translated, it gives CASSDRDRGLAETQYF. The chain uses TRBV9 and TRBJ2-5; TRBD1 matches at 12 bases. The CDR3 is made up of 16 amino acids. Germline CDR1 SGDLS, CDR2 YYNGEE. J gave up 5 bases and V 3 bases, and 8 bases lay outside the gene matches.

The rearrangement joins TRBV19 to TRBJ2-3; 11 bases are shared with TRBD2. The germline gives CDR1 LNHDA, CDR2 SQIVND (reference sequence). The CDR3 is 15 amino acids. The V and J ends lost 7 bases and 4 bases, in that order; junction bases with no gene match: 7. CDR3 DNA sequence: TGTGCCAGTACCGCTAGCGGGAGGAGAGCAGATACGCAGTATTTT. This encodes CASTASGRRADTQYF.

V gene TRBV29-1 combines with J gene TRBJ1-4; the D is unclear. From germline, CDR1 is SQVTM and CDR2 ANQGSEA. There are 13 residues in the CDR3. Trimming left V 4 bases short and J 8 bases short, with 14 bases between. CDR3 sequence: CSVVGPFGEKLFF. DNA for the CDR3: TGCAGCGTTGTCGGACCCTTCGGGGAAAAACTGTTTTTT.

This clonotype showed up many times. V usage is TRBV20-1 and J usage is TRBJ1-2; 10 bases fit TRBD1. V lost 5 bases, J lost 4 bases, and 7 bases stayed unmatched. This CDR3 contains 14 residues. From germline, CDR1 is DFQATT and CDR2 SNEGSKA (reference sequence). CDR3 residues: CSAGRQGAGYGYTF. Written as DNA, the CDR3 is TGCAGTGCTGGCAGACAGGGGGCAGGCTATGGCTACACCTTC.

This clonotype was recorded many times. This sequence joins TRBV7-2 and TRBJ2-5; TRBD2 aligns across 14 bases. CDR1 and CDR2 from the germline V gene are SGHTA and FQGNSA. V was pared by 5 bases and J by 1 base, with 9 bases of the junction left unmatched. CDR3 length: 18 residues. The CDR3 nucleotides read TGTGCCAGCAGCGCCAGACTAGCGGGGGGGCCACGCCAAGAGACCCAGTACTTC. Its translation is CASSARLAGGPRQETQYF.

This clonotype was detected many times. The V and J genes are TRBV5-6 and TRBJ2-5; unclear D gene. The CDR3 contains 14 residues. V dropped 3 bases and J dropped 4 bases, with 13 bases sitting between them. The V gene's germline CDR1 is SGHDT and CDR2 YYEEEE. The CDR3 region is CASSYLGAGETQYF. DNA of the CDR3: TGTGCCAGCAGCTACTTAGGCGCTGGAGAGACCCAGTACTTC.

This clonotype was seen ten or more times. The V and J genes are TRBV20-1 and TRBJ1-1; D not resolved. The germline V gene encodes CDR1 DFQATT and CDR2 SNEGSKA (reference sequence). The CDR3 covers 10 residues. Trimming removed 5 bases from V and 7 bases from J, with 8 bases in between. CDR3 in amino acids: CSAYPDEAFF. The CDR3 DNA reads TGCAGTGCTTACCCAGATGAAGCTTTCTTT.

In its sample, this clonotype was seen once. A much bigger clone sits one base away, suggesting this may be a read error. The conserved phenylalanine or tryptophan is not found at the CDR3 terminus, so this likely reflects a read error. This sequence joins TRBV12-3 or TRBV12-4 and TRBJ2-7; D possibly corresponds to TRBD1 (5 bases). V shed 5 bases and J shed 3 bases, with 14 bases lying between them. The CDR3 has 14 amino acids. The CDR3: CASSVQGRGYEQYL. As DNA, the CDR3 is TGTGCCAGCAGTGTGCAGGGTAGGGGCTACGAGCAGTACCTC.

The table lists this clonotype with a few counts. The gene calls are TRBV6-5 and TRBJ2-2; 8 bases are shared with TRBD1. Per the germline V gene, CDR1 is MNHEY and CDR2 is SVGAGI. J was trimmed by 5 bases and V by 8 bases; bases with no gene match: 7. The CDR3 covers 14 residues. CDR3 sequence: CASAGGAWTGELFF. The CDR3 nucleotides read TGTGCCAGCGCAGGGGGCGCTTGGACCGGGGAGCTGTTTTTT.

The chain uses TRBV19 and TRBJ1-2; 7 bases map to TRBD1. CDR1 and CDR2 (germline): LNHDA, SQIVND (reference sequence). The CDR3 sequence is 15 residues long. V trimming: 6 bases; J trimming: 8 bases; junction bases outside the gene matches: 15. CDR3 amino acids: CASSSGTALNIGYTF. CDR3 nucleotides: TGTGCCAGTAGCTCTGGGACAGCGCTGAATATCGGCTACACCTTC.

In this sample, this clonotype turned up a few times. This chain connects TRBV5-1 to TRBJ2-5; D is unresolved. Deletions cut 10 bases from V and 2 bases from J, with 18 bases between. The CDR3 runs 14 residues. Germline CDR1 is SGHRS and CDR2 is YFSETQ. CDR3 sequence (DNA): TGCGCCGGCGACCGGCGCGCAGAACAAGAGACCCAGTACTTC. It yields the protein CAGDRRAEQETQYF.

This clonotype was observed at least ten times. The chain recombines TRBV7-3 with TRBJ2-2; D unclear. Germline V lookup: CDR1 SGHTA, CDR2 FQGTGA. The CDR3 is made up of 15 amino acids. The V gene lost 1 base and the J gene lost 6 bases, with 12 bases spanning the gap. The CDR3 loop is CASSLILGNAGELFF. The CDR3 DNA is TGTGCCAGCAGCTTAATCCTCGGTAACGCCGGGGAGCTGTTTTTT.

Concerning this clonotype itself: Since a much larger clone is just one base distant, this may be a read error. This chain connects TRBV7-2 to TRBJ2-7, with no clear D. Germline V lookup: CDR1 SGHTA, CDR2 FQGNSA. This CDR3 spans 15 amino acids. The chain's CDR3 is CAGSLAVLASYEQYF. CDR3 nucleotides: TGTGCCGGCAGCTTAGCAGTTCTGGCCTCCTACGAGCAGTACTTC.

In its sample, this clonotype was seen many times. The CDR3 DNA is TGCAGCGTTGTAGAACAGGGGGGCTATGGCTACACCTTC. Amino acids: CSVVEQGGYGYTF. This chain connects TRBV29-1 to TRBJ1-2, with 8 bases identical to TRBD1. The germline V gene encodes CDR1 SQVTM and CDR2 ANQGSEA. Unmatched junction bases numbered 5, after V lost 4 bases and J lost 4 bases. The CDR3 runs 13 residues.

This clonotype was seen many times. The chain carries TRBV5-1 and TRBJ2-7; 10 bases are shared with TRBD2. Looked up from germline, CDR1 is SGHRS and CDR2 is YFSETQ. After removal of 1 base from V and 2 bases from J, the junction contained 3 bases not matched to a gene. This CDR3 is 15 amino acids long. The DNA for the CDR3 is TGCGCCAGCAGCTTGACTAGCGGGACCACCTACGAGCAGTACTTC. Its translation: CASSLTSGTTYEQYF.

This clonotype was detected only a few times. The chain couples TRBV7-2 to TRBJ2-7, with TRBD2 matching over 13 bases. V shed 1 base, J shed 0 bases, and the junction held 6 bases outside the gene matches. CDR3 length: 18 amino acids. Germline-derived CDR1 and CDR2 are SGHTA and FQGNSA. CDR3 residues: CASSLERGLAGYSYEQYF. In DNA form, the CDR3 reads TGTGCCAGCAGCTTAGAGAGGGGACTAGCGGGATACTCCTACGAGCAGTACTTC. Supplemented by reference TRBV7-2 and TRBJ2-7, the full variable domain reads GAGVSQSPSNKVTEKGKDVELRCDPISGHTALYWYRQSLGQGLEFLIYFQGNSAPDKSGLPSDRFSAERTGGSVSTLTIQRTQQEDSAVYLCASSLERGLAGYSYEQYFGPGTRLTVT.

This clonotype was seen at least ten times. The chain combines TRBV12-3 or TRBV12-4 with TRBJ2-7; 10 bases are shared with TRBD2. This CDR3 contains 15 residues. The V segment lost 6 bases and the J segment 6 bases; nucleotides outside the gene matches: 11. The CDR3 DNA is TGTGCCAGCAGCTCATCTCTAGCGGGAGACTCCGAGCAGTACTTC. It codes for CASSSSLAGDSEQYF.